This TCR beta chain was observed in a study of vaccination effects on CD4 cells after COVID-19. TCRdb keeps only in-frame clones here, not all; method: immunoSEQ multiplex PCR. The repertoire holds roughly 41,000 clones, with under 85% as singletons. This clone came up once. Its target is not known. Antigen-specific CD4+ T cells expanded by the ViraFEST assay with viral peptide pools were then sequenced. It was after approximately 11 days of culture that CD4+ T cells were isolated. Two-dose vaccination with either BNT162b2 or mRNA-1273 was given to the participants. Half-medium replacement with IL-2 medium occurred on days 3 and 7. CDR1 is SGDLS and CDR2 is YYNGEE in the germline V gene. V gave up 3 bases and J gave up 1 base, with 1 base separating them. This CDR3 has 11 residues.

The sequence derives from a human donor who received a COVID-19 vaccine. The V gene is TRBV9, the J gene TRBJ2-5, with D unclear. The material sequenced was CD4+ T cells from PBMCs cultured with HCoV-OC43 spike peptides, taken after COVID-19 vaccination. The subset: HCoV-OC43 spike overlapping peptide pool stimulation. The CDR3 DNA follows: TGTGCCAGCAGCGCCCAAGAGACCCAGTACTTC. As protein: CASSAQETQYF.